This TCR beta chain emerged from a study of cytomegalovirus exposure and HLA in healthy donors. Study-level information: HLA-typed donors were the source of 80 million to 90 million unique TCRs, which an early data release held. Whole-study results and caveats: According to a later analysis, most TCR beta chains associated with CMV appeared HLA-restricted. The productive fraction for most TCR beta V segments was about 90% or about 30% in an earlier analysis. Several V segments, TRBV6-2 and TRBV6-3 among them, could not be told apart and were dropped.

Primers for the PCR totalled 60 Vbeta and 13 Jbeta. Assay: immunoSEQ multiplex PCR; the TCRdb copy retains only in-frame clones and omits some. This table lists 65,000 to 95,000 clones. With respect to this clone: Its antigen is as yet unknown.

This CDR3 contains 16 residues. With 6 bases removed from V and 6 bases from J, the gap between germline ends came to 21 bases. Germline-derived CDR1 and CDR2 are SNHLY and FYNNEI. The rearrangement links TRBV2 to TRBJ1-5; D is unclear. Sequencing used PBMCs. This receptor was taken from a man younger than 45 in good health and CMV-seronegative. The CDR3 coding sequence is TGTGCCAGCAGCACCTCGGCGACACCGAGGGTTCAGCCCCAGCATTTT. Translating it yields CASSTSATPRVQPQHF. Complete variable domain (other parts from reference TRBV2 and TRBJ1-5): EPEVTQTPSHQVTQMGQEVILRCVPISNHLYFYWYRQILGQKVEFLVSFYNNEISEKSEIFDDQFSVERPDGSNFTLKIRSTKLEDSAMYFCASSTSATPRVQPQHFGDGTRLSIL.